This TCR beta chain emerged from a study of blood T cell repertoires in COVID-19. Study at large: Samples taken during acute and convalescent COVID-19 were collected in the United States, Italy and Spain.

Clones were sequenced by immunoSEQ multiplex PCR, and TCRdb holds only the in-frame ones, with some missing. This sample has around 250,000 clones; 80% to 85% occur once, and the top ten carry approximately 3.5%. CDR3 length equals 13 residues. Germline V lookup: CDR1 LGHNA, CDR2 YSLEER. Trimming removed 4 bases at V and 6 bases at J, with 13 bases between. Sequenced sample: peripheral blood. This TCR derives from a young woman with acute or convalescent COVID-19. The chain couples TRBV4-3 to TRBJ2-7; D ambiguous. The CDR3 nucleotides read TGCGCCAGCAGCCCCTCCTTACAGTTCGAGCAGTACTTC. Amino acid sequence: CASSPSLQFEQYF.